This T cell receptor (beta chain) was sequenced in a study of PD-L1 blockade in urothelial cancer. Overall study: As for prior chemotherapy regimens, patients had received 0 to 3.

TCRdb keeps only in-frame clones here, not all; method: immunoSEQ multiplex PCR. This sample has fewer than 45,000 clones; around 80% occur once, and the top ten carry 3% to 3.5%. CDR3 length equals 16 residues. CDR1 is SGHRS and CDR2 is YFSETQ in the germline V gene. V was pared by 4 bases and J by 10 bases, with 23 bases between. Sequenced here: PBMCs, sampled around atezolizumab (anti-PD-L1) treatment. This receptor was taken from a man aged 70-80 years with urothelial cancer. The J gene is TRBJ1-4, the V gene TRBV5-1, with D perhaps matching TRBD1 (6 bases). CDR3 DNA: TGCGCCAGCAGCCTGGACCAACCTGGGGGCGCGGGAAAACTGTTTTTT. Translation: CASSLDQPGGAGKLFF.